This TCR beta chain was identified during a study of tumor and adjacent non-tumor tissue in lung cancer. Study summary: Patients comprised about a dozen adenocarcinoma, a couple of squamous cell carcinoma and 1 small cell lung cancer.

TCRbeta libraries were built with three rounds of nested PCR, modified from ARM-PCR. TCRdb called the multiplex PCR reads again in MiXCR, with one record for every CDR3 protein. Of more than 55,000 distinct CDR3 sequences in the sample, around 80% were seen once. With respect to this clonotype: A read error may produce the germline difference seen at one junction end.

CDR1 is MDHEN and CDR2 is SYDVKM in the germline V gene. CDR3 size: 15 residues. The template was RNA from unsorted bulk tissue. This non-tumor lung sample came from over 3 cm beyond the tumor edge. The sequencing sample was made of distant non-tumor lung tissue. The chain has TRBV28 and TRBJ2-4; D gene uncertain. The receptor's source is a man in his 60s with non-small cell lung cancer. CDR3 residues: CASSLYSLAKNIQHF. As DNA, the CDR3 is TGTGCCAGCAGTTTATACTCCTTAGCCAAAAACATTCAGCACTTC.